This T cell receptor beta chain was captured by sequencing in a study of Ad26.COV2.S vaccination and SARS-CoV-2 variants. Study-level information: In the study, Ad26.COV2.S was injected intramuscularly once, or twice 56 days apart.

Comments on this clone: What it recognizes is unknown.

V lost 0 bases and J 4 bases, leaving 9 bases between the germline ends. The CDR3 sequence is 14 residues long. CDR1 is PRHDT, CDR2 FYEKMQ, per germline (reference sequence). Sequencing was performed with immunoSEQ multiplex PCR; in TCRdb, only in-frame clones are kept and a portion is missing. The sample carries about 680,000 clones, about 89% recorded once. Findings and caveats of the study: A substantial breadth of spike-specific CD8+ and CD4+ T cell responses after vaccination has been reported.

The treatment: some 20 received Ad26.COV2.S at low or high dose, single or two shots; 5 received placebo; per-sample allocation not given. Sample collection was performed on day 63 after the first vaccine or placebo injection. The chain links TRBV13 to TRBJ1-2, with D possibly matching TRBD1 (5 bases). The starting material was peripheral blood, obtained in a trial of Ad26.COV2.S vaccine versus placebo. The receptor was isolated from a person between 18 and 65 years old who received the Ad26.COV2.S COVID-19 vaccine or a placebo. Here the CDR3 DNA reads TGTGCCAGCAGCTTAGGCCTACAGGTCTATGGCTACACCTTC. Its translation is CASSLGLQVYGYTF.